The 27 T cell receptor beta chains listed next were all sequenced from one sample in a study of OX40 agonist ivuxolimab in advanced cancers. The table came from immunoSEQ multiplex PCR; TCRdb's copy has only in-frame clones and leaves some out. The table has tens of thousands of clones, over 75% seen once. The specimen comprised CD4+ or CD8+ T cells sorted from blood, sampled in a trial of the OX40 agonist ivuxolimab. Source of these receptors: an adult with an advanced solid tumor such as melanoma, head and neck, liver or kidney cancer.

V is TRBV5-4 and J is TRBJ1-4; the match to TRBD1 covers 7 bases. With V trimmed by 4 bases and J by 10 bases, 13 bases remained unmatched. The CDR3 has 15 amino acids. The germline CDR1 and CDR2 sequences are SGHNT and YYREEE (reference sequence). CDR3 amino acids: CASSLKAGGLGKLFF. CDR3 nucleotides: TGTGCCAGCAGCCTAAAAGCAGGGGGGTTAGGAAAACTGTTTTTT.

The CDR3 sequence is CASSNRDKITDTQYF. CDR3 DNA: TGTGCCAGCAGCAATCGGGACAAGATCACAGATACGCAGTATTTT. The chain links TRBV5-4 to TRBJ2-3; tentative D call: TRBD1 (6 bases). The CDR3 runs to 15 residues. The V end lost 4 bases, the J end lost 2 bases, and 14 bases lay between the germline ends. The germline gives CDR1 SGHNT, CDR2 YYREEE (reference sequence).

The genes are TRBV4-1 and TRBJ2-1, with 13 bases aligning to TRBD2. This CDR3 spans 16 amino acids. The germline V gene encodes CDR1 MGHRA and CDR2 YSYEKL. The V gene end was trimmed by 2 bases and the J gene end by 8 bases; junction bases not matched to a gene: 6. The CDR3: CASSQQLAGGPHEQFF. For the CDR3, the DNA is TGCGCCAGCAGCCAACAACTAGCGGGGGGGCCTCATGAGCAGTTCTTC.

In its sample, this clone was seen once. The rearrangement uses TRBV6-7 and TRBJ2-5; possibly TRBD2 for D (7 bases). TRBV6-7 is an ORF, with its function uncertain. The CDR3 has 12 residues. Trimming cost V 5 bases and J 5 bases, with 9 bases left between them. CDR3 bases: TGTGCCAGCAGTGCGGGGGCGGAGACCCAGTACTTC. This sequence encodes CASSAGAETQYF.

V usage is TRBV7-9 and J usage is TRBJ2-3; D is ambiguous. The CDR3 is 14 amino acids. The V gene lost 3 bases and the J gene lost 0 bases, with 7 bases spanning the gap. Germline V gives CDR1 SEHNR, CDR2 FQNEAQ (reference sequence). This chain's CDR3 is CASSFYRSTDTQYF. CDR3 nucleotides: TGTGCCAGCAGCTTTTATAGGAGCACAGATACGCAGTATTTT.

The CDR3 loop is CASSKSGQGWELFF. The CDR3 region has the DNA TGTGCCAGCAGCAAAAGCGGACAGGGCTGGGAGCTGTTTTTT. The V and J genes are TRBV21-1 and TRBJ2-2; TRBD1 is the table's D call and was not checked against the DNA. TRBV21-1 represents a pseudogene. CDR3 size: 14 residues.

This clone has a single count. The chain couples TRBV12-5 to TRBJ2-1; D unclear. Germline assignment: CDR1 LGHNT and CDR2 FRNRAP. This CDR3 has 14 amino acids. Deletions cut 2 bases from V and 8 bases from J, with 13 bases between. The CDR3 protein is CASGLFSDDDEQFF. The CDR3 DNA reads TGTGCTAGTGGTTTGTTTTCAGACGACGATGAGCAGTTCTTC.

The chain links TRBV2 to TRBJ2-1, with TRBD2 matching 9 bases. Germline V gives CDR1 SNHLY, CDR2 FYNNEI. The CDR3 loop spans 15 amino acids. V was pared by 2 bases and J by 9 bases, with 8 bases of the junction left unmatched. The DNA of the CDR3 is TGTGCCAGCAGTGAATGGGGACTAGCAGCGGGTGAGCAGTTCTTC. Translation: CASSEWGLAAGEQFF.

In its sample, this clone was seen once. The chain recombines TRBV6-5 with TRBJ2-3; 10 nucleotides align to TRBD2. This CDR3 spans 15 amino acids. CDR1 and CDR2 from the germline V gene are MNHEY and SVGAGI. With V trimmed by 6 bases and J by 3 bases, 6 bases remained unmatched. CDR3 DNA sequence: TGTGCCAGCAGCCCCACTAGCGGGGAAACAGATACGCAGTATTTT. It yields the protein CASSPTSGETDTQYF.

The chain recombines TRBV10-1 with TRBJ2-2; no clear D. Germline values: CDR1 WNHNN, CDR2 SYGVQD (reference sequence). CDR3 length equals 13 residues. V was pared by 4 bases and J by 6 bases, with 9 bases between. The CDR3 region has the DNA TGCGCCAGCAGTGGACGGATGGCCGGGGAGCTGTTTTTT. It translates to CASSGRMAGELFF.

The CDR3 protein is CAWRDGTFETQYF. DNA for the CDR3: TGTGCCTGGAGGGACGGTACGTTTGAGACCCAGTACTTC. The chain couples TRBV30 to TRBJ2-5; D uncertain. Germline CDR1 reads GTSNPN; CDR2 reads SVGIG (reference sequence). Trimming removed 3 bases at V and 5 bases at J, with 13 bases between. This CDR3 is 13 amino acids long.

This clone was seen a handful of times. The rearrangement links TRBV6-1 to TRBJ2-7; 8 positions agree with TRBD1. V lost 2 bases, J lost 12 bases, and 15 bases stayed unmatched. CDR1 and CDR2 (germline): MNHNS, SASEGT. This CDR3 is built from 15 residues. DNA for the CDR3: TGTGCCAGCAGTGAAACAGGACAGGGCCCCCCCGGGGGGTACTTC. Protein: CASSETGQGPPGGYF.

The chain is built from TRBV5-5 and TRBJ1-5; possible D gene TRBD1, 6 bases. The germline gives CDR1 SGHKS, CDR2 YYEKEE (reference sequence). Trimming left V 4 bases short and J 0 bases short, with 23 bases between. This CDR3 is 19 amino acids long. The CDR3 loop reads CASSPRTDRVSDSNQPQHF. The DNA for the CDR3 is TGTGCCAGCAGCCCTAGGACAGATCGGGTTAGCGATAGCAATCAGCCCCAGCATTTT.

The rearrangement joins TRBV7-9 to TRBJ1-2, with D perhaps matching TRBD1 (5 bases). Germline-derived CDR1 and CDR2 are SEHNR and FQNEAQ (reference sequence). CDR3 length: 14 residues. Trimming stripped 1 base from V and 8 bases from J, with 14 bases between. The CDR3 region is CASSLDRSRRGYTF. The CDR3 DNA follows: TGTGCCAGCAGCTTAGACAGGTCGCGCCGGGGCTACACCTTC.

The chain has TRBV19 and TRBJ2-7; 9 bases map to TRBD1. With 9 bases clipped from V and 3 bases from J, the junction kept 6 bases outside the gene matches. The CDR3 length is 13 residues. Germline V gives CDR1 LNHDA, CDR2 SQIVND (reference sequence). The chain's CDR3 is CARLGTGNYEQYF. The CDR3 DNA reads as TGTGCCAGATTAGGGACAGGGAACTACGAGCAGTACTTC.

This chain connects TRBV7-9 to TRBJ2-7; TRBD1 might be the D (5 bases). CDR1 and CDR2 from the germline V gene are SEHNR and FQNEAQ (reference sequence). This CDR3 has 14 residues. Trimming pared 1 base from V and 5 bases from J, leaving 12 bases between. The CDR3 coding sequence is TGTGCCAGCAGCTTAGGCCAGGGTTTTAACGAGCAGTACTTC. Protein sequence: CASSLGQGFNEQYF.

DNA for the CDR3: TGTGCCAGTAGTAGGCTTACAGGGGATACCGGGGAGCTGTTTTTT. This sequence encodes CASSRLTGDTGELFF. The genes are TRBV19 and TRBJ2-2, with 7 positions matching TRBD1. With V trimmed by 4 bases and J by 5 bases, 7 bases remained unmatched. Germline CDR1 and CDR2: LNHDA and SQIVND (reference sequence). This CDR3 contains 15 residues.

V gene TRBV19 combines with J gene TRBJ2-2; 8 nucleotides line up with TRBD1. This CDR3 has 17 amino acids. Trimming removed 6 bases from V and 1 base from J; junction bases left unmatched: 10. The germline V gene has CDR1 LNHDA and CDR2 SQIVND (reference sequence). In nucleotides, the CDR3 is TGTGCCAGTAGCCCAGGACAGGGAAGAGTGAACACCGGGGAGCTGTTTTTT. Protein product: CASSPGQGRVNTGELFF.

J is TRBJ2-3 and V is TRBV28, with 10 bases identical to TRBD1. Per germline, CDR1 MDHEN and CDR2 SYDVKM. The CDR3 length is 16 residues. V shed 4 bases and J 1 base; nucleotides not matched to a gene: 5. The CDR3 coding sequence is TGTGCCAGCAGTTCTCCCGGGACAGGGGGCACAGATACGCAGTATTTT. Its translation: CASSSPGTGGTDTQYF.

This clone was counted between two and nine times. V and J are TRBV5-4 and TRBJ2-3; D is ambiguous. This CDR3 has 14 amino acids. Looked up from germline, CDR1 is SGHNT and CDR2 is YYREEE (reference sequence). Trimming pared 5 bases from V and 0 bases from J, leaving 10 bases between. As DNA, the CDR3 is TGTGCCAGCAGGAGAGGCCCTAGCACAGATACGCAGTATTTT. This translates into CASRRGPSTDTQYF.

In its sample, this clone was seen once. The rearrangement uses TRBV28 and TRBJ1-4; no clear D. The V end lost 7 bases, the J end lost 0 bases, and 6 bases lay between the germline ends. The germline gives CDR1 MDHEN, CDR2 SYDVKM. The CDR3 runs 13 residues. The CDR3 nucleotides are TGTGCCAGCAACGAGCCAACTAATGAAAAACTGTTTTTT. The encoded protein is CASNEPTNEKLFF.

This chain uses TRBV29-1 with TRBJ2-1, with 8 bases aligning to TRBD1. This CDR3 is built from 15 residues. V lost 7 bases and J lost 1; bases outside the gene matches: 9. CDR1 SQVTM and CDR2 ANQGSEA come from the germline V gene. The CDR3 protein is CSATPGQDSYNEQFF. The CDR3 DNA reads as TGCAGCGCAACTCCGGGACAGGATTCCTACAATGAGCAGTTCTTC.

CDR3 sequence reads: CASSAPQGAIGTEAFF. The CDR3 DNA reads TGTGCCAGTAGCGCTCCACAGGGTGCGATAGGGACTGAAGCTTTCTTT. The chain couples TRBV19 to TRBJ1-1, with D perhaps TRBD1 (6 bases). Germline V gives CDR1 LNHDA, CDR2 SQIVND (reference sequence). V shed 6 bases and J shed 5 bases, with 22 bases lying between them. This CDR3 is 16 amino acids long. Together with reference TRBV19 and TRBJ1-1, the CDR3 gives the full variable domain: DGGITQSPKYLFRKEGQNVTLSCEQNLNHDAMYWYRQDPGQGLRLIYYSQIVNDFQKGDIAEGYSVSREKKESFPLTVTSAQKNPTAFYLCASSAPQGAIGTEAFFGQGTRLTVV.

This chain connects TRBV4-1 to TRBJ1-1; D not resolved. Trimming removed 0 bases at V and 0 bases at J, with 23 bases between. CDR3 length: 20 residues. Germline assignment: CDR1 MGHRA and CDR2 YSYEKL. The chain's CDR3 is CASSQEIPQTLDSLNTEAFF. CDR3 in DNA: TGCGCCAGCAGCCAAGAAATCCCTCAAACCCTAGACTCCTTGAACACTGAAGCTTTCTTT.

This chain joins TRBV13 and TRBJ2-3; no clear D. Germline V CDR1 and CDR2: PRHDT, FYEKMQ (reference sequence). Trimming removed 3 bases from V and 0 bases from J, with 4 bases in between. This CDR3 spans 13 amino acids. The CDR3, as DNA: TGTGCCAGCAGCTTGATTAGCACAGATACGCAGTATTTT. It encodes CASSLISTDTQYF.

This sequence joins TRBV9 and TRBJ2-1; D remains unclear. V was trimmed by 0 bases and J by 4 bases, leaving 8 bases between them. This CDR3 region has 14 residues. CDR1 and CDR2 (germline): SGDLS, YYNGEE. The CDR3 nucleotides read TGTGCCAGCAGCGTAGGTAGAAGGTACAATGAGCAGTTCTTC. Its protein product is CASSVGRRYNEQFF.

Here the CDR3 reads CASSGQGSGELFF. Written as DNA, the CDR3 is TGTGCCAGCAGTGGGCAGGGATCCGGGGAGCTGTTTTTT. V and J are TRBV6-1 and TRBJ2-2; D is perhaps TRBD1 (5 bases). The V and J ends lost 4 bases and 6 bases respectively, with 9 bases between them. This CDR3 has 13 amino acids. The V gene's germline CDR1 is MNHNS and CDR2 SASEGT.